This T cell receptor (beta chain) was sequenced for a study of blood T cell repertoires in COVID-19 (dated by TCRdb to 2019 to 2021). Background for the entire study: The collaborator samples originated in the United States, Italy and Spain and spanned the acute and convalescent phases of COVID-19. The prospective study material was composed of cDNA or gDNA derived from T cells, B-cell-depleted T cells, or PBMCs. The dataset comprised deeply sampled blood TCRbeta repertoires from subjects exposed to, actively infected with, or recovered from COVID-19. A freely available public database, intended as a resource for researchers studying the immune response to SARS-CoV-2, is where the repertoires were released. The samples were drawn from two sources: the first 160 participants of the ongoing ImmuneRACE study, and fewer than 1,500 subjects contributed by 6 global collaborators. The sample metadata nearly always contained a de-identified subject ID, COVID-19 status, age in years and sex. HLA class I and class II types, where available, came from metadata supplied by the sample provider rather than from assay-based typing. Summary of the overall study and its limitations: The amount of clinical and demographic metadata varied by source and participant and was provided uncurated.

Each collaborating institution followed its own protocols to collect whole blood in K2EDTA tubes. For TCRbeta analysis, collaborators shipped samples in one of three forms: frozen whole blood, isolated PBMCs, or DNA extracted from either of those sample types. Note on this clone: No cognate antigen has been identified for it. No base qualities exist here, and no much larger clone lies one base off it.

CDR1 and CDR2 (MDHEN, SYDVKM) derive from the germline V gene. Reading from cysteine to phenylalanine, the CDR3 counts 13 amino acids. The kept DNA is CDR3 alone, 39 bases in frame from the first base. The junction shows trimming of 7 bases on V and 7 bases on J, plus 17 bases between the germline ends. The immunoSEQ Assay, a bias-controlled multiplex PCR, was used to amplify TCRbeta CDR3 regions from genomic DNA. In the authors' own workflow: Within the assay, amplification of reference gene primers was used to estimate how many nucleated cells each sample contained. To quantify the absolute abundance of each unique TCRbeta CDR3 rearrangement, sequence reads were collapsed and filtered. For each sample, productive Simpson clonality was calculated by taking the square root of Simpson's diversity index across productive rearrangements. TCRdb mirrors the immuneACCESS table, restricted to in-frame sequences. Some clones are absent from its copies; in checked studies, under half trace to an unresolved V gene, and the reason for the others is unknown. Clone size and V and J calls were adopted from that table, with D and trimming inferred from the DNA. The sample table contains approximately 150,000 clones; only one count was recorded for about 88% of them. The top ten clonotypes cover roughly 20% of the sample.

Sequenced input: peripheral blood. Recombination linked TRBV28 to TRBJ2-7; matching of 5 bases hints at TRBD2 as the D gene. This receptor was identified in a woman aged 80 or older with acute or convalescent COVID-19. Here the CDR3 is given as CASITGVGEEQYF. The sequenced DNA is TGTGCCAGCATTACCGGAGTCGGGGAAGAGCAGTACTTC. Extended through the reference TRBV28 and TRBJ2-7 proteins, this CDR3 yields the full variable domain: DVKVTQSSRYLVKRTGEKVFLECVQDMDHENMFWYRQDPGLGLRLIYFSYDVKMKEKGDIPEGYSVSREKKERFSLILESASTNQTSMYLCASITGVGEEQYFGPGTRLTVT.